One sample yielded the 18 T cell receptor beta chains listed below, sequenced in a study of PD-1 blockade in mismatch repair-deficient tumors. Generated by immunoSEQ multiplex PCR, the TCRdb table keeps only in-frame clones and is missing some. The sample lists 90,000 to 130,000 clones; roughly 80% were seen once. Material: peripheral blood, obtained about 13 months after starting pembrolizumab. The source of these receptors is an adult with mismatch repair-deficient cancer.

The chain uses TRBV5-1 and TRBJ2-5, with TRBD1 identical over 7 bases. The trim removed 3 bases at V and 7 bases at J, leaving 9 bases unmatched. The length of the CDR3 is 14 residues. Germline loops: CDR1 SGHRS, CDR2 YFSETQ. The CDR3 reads CASSSGTAERTQYF. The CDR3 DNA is TGCGCCAGCAGCTCCGGGACAGCGGAACGGACCCAGTACTTC.

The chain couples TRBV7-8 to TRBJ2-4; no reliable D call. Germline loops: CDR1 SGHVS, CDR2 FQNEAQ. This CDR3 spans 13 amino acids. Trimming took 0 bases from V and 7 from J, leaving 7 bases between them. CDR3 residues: CASSLAVGNIQYF. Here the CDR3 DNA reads TGTGCCAGCAGCTTAGCGGTAGGGAACATTCAGTACTTC.

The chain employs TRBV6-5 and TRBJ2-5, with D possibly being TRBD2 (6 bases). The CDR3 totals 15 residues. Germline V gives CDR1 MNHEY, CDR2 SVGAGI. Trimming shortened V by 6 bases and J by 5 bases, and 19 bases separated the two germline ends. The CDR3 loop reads CASRPNGVGGETQYF. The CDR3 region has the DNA TGTGCCAGCAGGCCTAATGGTGTGGGGGGTGAGACCCAGTACTTC.

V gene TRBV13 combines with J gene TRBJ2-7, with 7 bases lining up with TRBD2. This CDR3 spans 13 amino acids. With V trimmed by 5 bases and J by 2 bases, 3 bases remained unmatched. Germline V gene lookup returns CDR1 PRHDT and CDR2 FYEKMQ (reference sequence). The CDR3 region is CASSLAETYEQYF. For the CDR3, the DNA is TGTGCCAGCAGCCTAGCGGAGACCTACGAGCAGTACTTC.

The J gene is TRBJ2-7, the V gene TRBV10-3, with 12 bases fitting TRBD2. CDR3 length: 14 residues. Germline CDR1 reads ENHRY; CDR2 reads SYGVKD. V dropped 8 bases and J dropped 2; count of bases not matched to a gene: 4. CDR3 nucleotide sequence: TGTGCCATCCGTCTAGCGGGAGGGCCCTACGAGCAGTACTTC. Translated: CAIRLAGGPYEQYF.

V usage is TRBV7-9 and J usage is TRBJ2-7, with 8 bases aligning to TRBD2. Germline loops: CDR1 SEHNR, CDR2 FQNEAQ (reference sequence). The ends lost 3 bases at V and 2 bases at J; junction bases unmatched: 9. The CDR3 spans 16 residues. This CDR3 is CASSFVPGLGTYEQYF. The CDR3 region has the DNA TGTGCCAGCAGCTTCGTTCCGGGACTAGGGACCTACGAGCAGTACTTC.

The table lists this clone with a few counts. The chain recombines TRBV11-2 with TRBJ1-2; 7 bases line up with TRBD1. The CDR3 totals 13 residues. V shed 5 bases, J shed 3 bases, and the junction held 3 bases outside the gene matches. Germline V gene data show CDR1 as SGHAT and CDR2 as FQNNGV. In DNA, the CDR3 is TGTGCCAGCAGCCCCGGGACAGACTATGGCTACACCTTC. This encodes CASSPGTDYGYTF.

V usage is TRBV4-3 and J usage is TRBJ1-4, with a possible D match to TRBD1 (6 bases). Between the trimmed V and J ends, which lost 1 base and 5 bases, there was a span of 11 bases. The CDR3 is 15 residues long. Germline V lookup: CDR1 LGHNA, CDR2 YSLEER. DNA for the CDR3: TGCGCCAGCAGCCAAGGATCGGGGGCGAATGAAAAACTGTTTTTT. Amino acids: CASSQGSGANEKLFF.

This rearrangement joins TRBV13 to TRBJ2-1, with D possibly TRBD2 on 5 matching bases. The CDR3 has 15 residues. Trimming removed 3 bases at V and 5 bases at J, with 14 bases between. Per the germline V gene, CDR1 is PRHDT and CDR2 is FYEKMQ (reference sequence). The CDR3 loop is CASSLGSAPHNEQFF. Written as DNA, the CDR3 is TGTGCCAGCAGCTTGGGTAGCGCACCACACAATGAGCAGTTCTTC.

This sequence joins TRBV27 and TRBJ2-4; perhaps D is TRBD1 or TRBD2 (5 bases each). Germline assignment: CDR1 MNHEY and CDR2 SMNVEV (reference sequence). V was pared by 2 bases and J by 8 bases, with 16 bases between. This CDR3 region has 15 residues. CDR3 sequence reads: CASSLRPGPWDIQYF. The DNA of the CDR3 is TGTGCCAGCAGTTTACGTCCGGGGCCATGGGACATTCAGTACTTC.

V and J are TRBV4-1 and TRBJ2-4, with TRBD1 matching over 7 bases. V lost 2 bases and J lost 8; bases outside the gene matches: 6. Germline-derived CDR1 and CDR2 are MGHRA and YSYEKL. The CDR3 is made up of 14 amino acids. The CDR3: CASSQLGQSDIQYF. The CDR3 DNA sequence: TGCGCCAGCAGCCAATTGGGACAGTCGGACATTCAGTACTTC.

The CDR3 region is CASSLYGDYEQYF. CDR3 DNA sequence: TGCGCCAGCAGCTTATACGGGGACTACGAGCAGTACTTC. This chain connects TRBV5-1 to TRBJ2-7, with a possible D match to TRBD2 (5 bases). The V gene's germline CDR1 is SGHRS and CDR2 YFSETQ. The CDR3 consists of 13 residues. Between the trimmed V and J ends, which lost 2 bases and 3 bases, there was a span of 9 bases.

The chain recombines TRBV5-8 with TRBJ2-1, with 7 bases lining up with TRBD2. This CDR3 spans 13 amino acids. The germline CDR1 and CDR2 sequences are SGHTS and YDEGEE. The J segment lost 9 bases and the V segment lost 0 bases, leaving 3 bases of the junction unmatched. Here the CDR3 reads CASSLGGGVEQFF. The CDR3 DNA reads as TGTGCCAGCAGCTTGGGCGGGGGAGTTGAGCAGTTCTTC.

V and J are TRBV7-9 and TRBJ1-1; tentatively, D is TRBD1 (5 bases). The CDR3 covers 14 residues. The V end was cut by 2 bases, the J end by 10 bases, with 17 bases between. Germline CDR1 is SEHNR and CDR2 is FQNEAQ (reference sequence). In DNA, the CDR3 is TGTGCCAGCAGCTTATTTGTGGGGGGATTGGGAGCTTTCTTT. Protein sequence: CASSLFVGGLGAFF. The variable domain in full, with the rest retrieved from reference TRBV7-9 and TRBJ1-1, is DTGVSQNPRHKITKRGQNVTFRCDPISEHNRLYWYRQTLGQGPEFLTYFQNEAQLEKSRLLSDRFSAERPKGSFSTLEIQRTEQGDSAMYLCASSLFVGGLGAFFGQGTRLTVV.

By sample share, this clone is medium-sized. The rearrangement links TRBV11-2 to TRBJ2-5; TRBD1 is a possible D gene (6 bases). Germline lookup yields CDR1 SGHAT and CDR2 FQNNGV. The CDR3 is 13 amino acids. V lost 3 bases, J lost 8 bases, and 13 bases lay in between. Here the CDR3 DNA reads TGTGCCAGCAGCTTGGGGCAGGGGTTTACCCAGTACTTC. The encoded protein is CASSLGQGFTQYF.

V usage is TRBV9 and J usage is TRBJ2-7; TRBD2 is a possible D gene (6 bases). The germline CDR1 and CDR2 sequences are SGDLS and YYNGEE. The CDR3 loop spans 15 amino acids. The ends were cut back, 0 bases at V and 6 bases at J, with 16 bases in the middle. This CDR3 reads CASSVDWGERAEQYF. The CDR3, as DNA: TGTGCCAGCAGCGTAGACTGGGGGGAACGGGCCGAGCAGTACTTC. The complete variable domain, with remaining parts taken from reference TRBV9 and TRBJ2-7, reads DSGVTQTPKHLITATGQRVTLRCSPRSGDLSVYWYQQSLDQGLQFLIQYYNGEERAKGNILERFSAQQFPDLHSELNLSSLELGDSALYFCASSVDWGERAEQYFGPGTRLTVT.

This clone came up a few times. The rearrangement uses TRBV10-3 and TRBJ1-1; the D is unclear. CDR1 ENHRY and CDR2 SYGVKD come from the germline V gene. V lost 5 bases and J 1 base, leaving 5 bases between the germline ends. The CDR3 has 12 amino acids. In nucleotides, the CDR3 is TGTGCCATCAGTACCCCGAACACTGAAGCTTTCTTT. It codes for CAISTPNTEAFF.

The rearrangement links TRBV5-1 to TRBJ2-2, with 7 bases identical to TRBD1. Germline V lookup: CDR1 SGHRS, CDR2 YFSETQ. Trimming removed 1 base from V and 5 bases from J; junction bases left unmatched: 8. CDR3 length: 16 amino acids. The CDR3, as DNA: TGCGCCAGCAGCTTGATAACAGGGGTAGGGACCGGGGAGCTGTTTTTT. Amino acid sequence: CASSLITGVGTGELFF.